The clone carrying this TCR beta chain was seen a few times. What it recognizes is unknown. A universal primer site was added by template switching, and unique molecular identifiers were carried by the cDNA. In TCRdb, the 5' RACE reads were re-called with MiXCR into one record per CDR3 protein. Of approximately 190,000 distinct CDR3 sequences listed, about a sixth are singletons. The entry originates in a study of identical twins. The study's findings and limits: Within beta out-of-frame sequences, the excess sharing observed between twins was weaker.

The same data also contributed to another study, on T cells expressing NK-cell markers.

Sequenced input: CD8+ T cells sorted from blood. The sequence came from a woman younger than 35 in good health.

The CDR3 region is CASSPRLAGLYEQYF. In nucleotides, the CDR3 is TGTGCCAGCAGCCCGCGACTAGCGGGATTGTACGAGCAGTACTTC. The gene calls are TRBV12-3 or TRBV12-4 and TRBJ2-7; the match to TRBD2 covers 11 bases. The CDR3 totals 15 residues. V dropped 6 bases and J dropped 4; count of bases not matched to a gene: 8.